This entry features one TCR beta chain sequence. What it binds is not known. Between the trimmed V and J ends, which lost 4 bases and 3 bases, there was a span of 12 bases. The CDR3 sequence is 14 residues long. Germline V gives CDR1 MNHEY, CDR2 SMNVEV (reference sequence). The PCR had 60 Vbeta and 13 Jbeta primers. Assay: immunoSEQ multiplex PCR; the TCRdb copy retains only in-frame clones and omits some. Among over 20,000 clones listed, roughly 70% were seen once. This sample was taken from a study of cytomegalovirus exposure and HLA in healthy donors. Healthy individuals who donated bone marrow served as the donors. General observations from the study: The authors excluded some V segments, including TRBV6-2 and TRBV6-3, as indistinguishable. The authors later found HLA-associated TCR beta chains more clonally expanded than equally common others. Most sequenced TCRs were rare (though some public TCRs occurred in many donors).

The clonotype was recovered from a woman in her 50s in good health and CMV-seronegative. The source material was PBMCs. This chain links TRBV27 with TRBJ1-1, with D perhaps matching TRBD1 (5 bases). The CDR3: CASSSGYWDTEAFF. The CDR3 DNA sequence: TGTGCCAGCAGTTCAGGGTATTGGGACACTGAAGCTTTCTTT.